These T cell receptor beta chains were read from a single sample in a study of a mutant IDH1 vaccine in newly diagnosed glioma. For these receptors, no antigen is known. Data came from immunoSEQ multiplex PCR; TCRdb stores just in-frame clones and leaves some out. The top ten clones hold more than 4.5% of a sample with roughly 86,000 clones, more than 80% of them seen once. The sequencing here drew on PBMCs, taken from a glioma patient whose treatment included an IDH1 peptide vaccine. These receptors were obtained from a man aged 35-49 years with glioma. Each CDR3 is given with its conserved first and last residue. Each record gives: J gene, D gene, V gene, clone size, CDR3 DNA, CDR3 protein. The D gene is left open where the match is weak. Clone size, where shown, is once, few, many, or a class for clones that have expanded.

>TRBJ2-7|-|TRBV19|-
TGTGCCAGTAGTATTGGAGGGTTGAACGGGCAGTACTTC
CASSIGGLNGQYF
>TRBJ2-3|TRBD2|TRBV4-3|-
TGCGCCAGCAGCCAAGATGGGGCTAGCGGGAGAGGGACAGATACGCAGTATTTT
CASSQDGASGRGTDTQYF
>TRBJ2-7|TRBD2|TRBV9|-
TGTGCCAGCAGCTCCGGGGGGGGATCAAGCTCCTACGAGCAGTACTTC
CASSSGGGSSSYEQYF
>TRBJ2-1|TRBD2|TRBV5-1|-
TGCGCCAGCAGCGGCCCTAGCGGGCGGTCCTACAATGAGCAGTTCTTC
CASSGPSGRSYNEQFF
>TRBJ2-7|-|TRBV27|-
TGTGCCAGCAGTTGGGGTAGGGTATTAAACTACGAGCAGTACTTC
CASSWGRVLNYEQYF
>TRBJ1-5|-|TRBV2|-
TGTGCCAGCAGTGAGGCTCAAGAAGATCAGCCCCAGCATTTT
CASSEAQEDQPQHF
>TRBJ2-3|TRBD2|TRBV7-3|-
TGTGCCAGCAGCGTGGTGGCTAGCGGGAGGCGGGGCACAGATACGCAGTATTTT
CASSVVASGRRGTDTQYF
>TRBJ2-5|-|TRBV11-3|-
TGTGCCAGCAGTTCGGGGGTTCAAGAGACCCAGTACTTC
CASSSGVQETQYF
>TRBJ2-5|TRBD1|TRBV6-1|-
TGTGCCAGCAGTGAGGACACCGGGACAGGCAAAGAGACCCAGTACTTC
CASSEDTGTGKETQYF
>TRBJ1-1|-|TRBV4-1|few
TGCGCCAGCAGCCCCCAGGCACTGAACACTGAAGCTTTCTTT
CASSPQALNTEAFF
>TRBJ2-1|-|TRBV11-2|-
TGTGCCAGCAGCTTAGAGTGGAGTGTTCCCCCCCTTAGTGAGCATGAGCAGTTCTTC
CASSLEWSVPPLSEHEQFF
>TRBJ1-5|-|TRBV15|few
TGTGCCACCAGCAGAGGACAGGGCAATCAGCCCCAGCATTTT
CATSRGQGNQPQHF
>TRBJ2-3|-|TRBV4-3|-
TGCGCCAGCAGCCAAGATCCTAGCTCAGATACGCAGTATTTT
CASSQDPSSDTQYF
>TRBJ2-7|-|TRBV5-1|-
TGCGCCAGCAGCCTCTACAACCGGGACTTTTTGAGCTCCTACGAGCAGTACTTC
CASSLYNRDFLSSYEQYF
>TRBJ1-2|-|TRBV28|few
TGTGCCAGCGAAATATCTACTAACTATGGCTACACCTTC
CASEISTNYGYTF
>TRBJ2-6|TRBD2|TRBV27|-
TGTGCCAGCGCCCCCGGGGGGGAGCCTGGGGCCAACGTCCTGACTTTC
CASAPGGEPGANVLTF
>TRBJ2-1|TRBD2|TRBV7-6|-
TGTGCCAGCAGCTCCCTGGGGGCTAGCGGGGACAATGAGCAGTTCTTC
CASSSLGASGDNEQFF
>TRBJ1-4|-|TRBV5-1|-
TGCGCCAGCAGCTTGGAGGGGGGCAGGTTGGAAAAACTGTTTTTT
CASSLEGGRLEKLFF
>TRBJ2-3|-|TRBV10-3|-
TGTGCCATCAGTGAGTCGGGGGCAGAGGCGGATACGCAGTATTTT
CAISESGAEADTQYF
>TRBJ2-5|TRBD1|TRBV28|few
TGTGCCAGCAACAACAACCGGGACAGGGGAGAGACCCAGTACTTC
CASNNNRDRGETQYF
>TRBJ1-1|-|TRBV7-8|-
TGTGCCAGCAGCTTAGCGCGGGGGAACACTGAAGCTTTCTTT
CASSLARGNTEAFF
>TRBJ2-2|TRBD2|TRBV10-3|-
TGTGCCACCGAGGCACTAGCGGGATCCACCGGGGAGCTGTTTTTT
CATEALAGSTGELFF
>TRBJ1-5|-|TRBV6-5|-
TGTGCCAGCCGAATGTTCACGGGTTACAATCAGCCCCAGCATTTT
CASRMFTGYNQPQHF
>TRBJ1-1|-|TRBV7-8|-
TGTGCCAGCAGCTTAGCATCCGCCGGCGGCACTGAAGCTTTCTTT
CASSLASAGGTEAFF
>TRBJ2-1|TRBD1|TRBV9|-
TGTGCCAGCAGCACCGGACAGGTCGACAATGAGCAGTTCTTC
CASSTGQVDNEQFF
>TRBJ2-7|TRBD2|TRBV7-9|once
TGTGCCAGCAGCCCCGTGGCTAGCGGGGGTTACGAGCAGTACTTC
CASSPVASGGYEQYF
>TRBJ2-1|-|TRBV28|-
TGTGCCAGCAGTCCCGACTTGTATCCTGAGCAGTTCTTC
CASSPDLYPEQFF
>TRBJ1-5|-|TRBV30|-
TGTGCCTGGAGACCGATGGGGGGCCTTGGGCCCCAGCATTTT
CAWRPMGGLGPQHF
>TRBJ2-1|-|TRBV4-1|-
TGCGCCAGCAGCCAAGTGGCCCGGGTTGAGCAGTTCTTC
CASSQVARVEQFF
>TRBJ2-7|-|TRBV7-2|once
TGTGCCAGCAGCTTATTCCTCTACGAGCAGTACTTC
CASSLFLYEQYF
>TRBJ2-1|TRBD2|TRBV5-4|once
TGTGCCAGCAGCTTGGGCCTAGCGGGGCCAGATTACAATGAGCAGTTCTTC
CASSLGLAGPDYNEQFF
>TRBJ1-4|TRBD1|TRBV19|-
TGTGCCAGTATGGGACAGGGCCGGCAAAAACTGTTTTTT
CASMGQGRQKLFF
>TRBJ2-7|-|TRBV11-3|-
TGTGCCAGCAGCTTAAAACCGCGGCACGGGGGATCCGAGCAGTACTTC
CASSLKPRHGGSEQYF
>TRBJ2-1|TRBD2|TRBV7-2|-
TGTGCCAGCAGCTCCCCCGGACTAGCGGGAGGAATCAATGAGCAGTTCTTC
CASSSPGLAGGINEQFF
>TRBJ2-7|TRBD1|TRBV27|-
TGTGCCAGCAGTTTCTGGACAGGGGGGGAGCAGTACTTC
CASSFWTGGEQYF
>TRBJ2-1|-|TRBV5-4|few
TGTGCCAGCAGCGAGCGGGCCCGCTCCTACAATGAGCAGTTCTTC
CASSERARSYNEQFF
>TRBJ2-1|TRBD2|TRBV9|-
TGTGCCAGCAGCGTAGGGGCGAAGACTAGCGGGAGTTCCTACAATGAGCAGTTCTTC
CASSVGAKTSGSSYNEQFF
>TRBJ1-5|-|TRBV15|few
TGTGCCACCAACGGACAGTATAGCAATCAGCCCCAGCATTTT
CATNGQYSNQPQHF